Shown below are 20 T cell receptor beta chains from a single sample sequenced in a study of blood T cell repertoires in COVID-19. Here immunoSEQ multiplex PCR was the method, and the copy in TCRdb shows in-frame clones only, minus some. The data contain under 300,000 clones, 85% to 90% of them singletons. Sequenced material: peripheral blood. Source of these receptors: a middle-aged woman with acute or convalescent COVID-19.

V gene TRBV9 combines with J gene TRBJ2-5, with D perhaps matching TRBD2 (6 bases). CDR3 length equals 14 residues. The V end was cut by 4 bases, the J end by 5 bases, with 15 bases between. Germline V gives CDR1 SGDLS, CDR2 YYNGEE. CDR3 region: CASSPQEGLETQYF. In nucleotides, the CDR3 is TGTGCCAGCAGCCCGCAGGAGGGGCTGGAGACCCAGTACTTC. Based on the CDR3 plus reference TRBV9 and TRBJ2-5, the full variable domain is DSGVTQTPKHLITATGQRVTLRCSPRSGDLSVYWYQQSLDQGLQFLIQYYNGEERAKGNILERFSAQQFPDLHSELNLSSLELGDSALYFCASSPQEGLETQYFGPGTRLLVL.

The rearrangement links TRBV7-2 to TRBJ1-5, with a weak D call TRBD1 (6 bases). Deletions cut 5 bases from V and 6 bases from J, with 17 bases between. Germline assignment: CDR1 SGHTA and CDR2 FQGNSA. The CDR3 consists of 15 residues. The CDR3 loop reads CASSREGGKGQPQHF. CDR3 in DNA: TGTGCCAGCAGCCGGGAGGGGGGTAAAGGTCAGCCCCAGCATTTT.

This rearrangement joins TRBV7-2 to TRBJ2-2; 8 positions match TRBD1. V trimming: 5 bases; J trimming: 6 bases; junction bases outside the gene matches: 8. Looked up from germline, CDR1 is SGHTA and CDR2 is FQGNSA. The CDR3 consists of 15 residues. CDR3 amino acids: CASSPQTGVAGELFF. CDR3 nucleotide sequence: TGTGCCAGCAGCCCCCAGACAGGGGTTGCCGGGGAGCTGTTTTTT.

V is TRBV5-8 and J is TRBJ2-3; 8 bases map to TRBD2. Per the germline V gene, CDR1 is SGHTS and CDR2 is YDEGEE. With V trimmed by 4 bases and J by 3 bases, 7 bases remained unmatched. The CDR3 loop spans 15 amino acids. As DNA, the CDR3 is TGTGCCAGCAGCCAGAGCGGGGGAGGAACAGATACGCAGTATTTT. This gives the protein CASSQSGGGTDTQYF.

The chain carries TRBV5-1 and TRBJ2-2; 7 bases fit TRBD1. The trim removed 0 bases at V and 5 bases at J, leaving 4 bases unmatched. This CDR3 is 15 amino acids long. Germline assignment: CDR1 SGHRS and CDR2 YFSETQ. CDR3: CASSLGPRGTGELFF. In DNA form, the CDR3 reads TGCGCCAGCAGCTTGGGTCCCAGGGGGACCGGGGAGCTGTTTTTT.

This clone appeared once. The CDR3 region is CASSKQGANEKLFF. The CDR3 nucleotides read TGTGCCAGCAGTAAACAGGGGGCTAATGAAAAACTGTTTTTT. J is TRBJ1-4 and V is TRBV2; 8 nucleotides match TRBD1. Germline lookup yields CDR1 SNHLY and CDR2 FYNNEI. V shed 5 bases and J 3 bases; nucleotides not matched to a gene: 2. The CDR3 consists of 14 residues.

The chain is built from TRBV9 and TRBJ2-5, with no clear D. The CDR3 has 12 residues. Trimming stripped 3 bases from V and 1 base from J, with 4 bases between. Germline V gene lookup returns CDR1 SGDLS and CDR2 YYNGEE. As DNA, the CDR3 is TGTGCCAGCAGCGCAGTCCAAGAGACCCAGTACTTC. This gives the protein CASSAVQETQYF.

This rearrangement joins TRBV2 to TRBJ1-4; no firm D call. Trimming pared 3 bases from V and 8 bases from J, leaving 16 bases between. Looked up from germline, CDR1 is SNHLY and CDR2 is FYNNEI. The CDR3 length is 15 residues. Here the CDR3 DNA reads TGTGCCAGCAGTGAGTCGGAGGGCAGGCCGGAAAAACTGTTTTTT. As protein: CASSESEGRPEKLFF.

This clone was recorded only once. This chain uses TRBV27 with TRBJ2-1; no firm D call. Germline lookup yields CDR1 MNHEY and CDR2 SMNVEV (reference sequence). Trimming cost V 2 bases and J 7 bases, with 9 bases left between them. This CDR3 has 13 amino acids. The CDR3: CASSLTLRNEQFF. The CDR3 DNA sequence: TGTGCCAGCAGTTTAACTCTCAGGAATGAGCAGTTCTTC.

This chain joins TRBV6-5 and TRBJ2-7; TRBD2 matches 7 bases. Trimming cost V 7 bases and J 0 bases; bases outside gene matches: 9. This CDR3 has 15 amino acids. CDR1 and CDR2 (germline): MNHEY, SVGAGI. CDR3: CASNPLADSSYEQYV. CDR3 DNA: TGTGCCAGCAACCCTCTAGCGGATAGCTCCTACGAGCAGTACGTC.

This chain uses TRBV7-9 with TRBJ1-4, with TRBD1 matching over 11 bases. Trimming took 5 bases from V and 8 from J; bases not matched to a gene: 4. The germline CDR1 and CDR2 sequences are SEHNR and FQNEAQ (reference sequence). The CDR3 length is 14 residues. CDR3 nucleotides: TGTGCCAGCAGCATCGGGACAGGGGGAGAAAAACTGTTTTTT. Amino acids: CASSIGTGGEKLFF.

A single count supports this clone. The V gene is TRBV29-1, the J gene TRBJ1-3, with TRBD1 identical over 7 bases. The CDR3 spans 12 residues. Germline CDR1 and CDR2: SQVTM and ANQGSEA. J gave up 3 bases and V 7 bases, and 3 bases lay outside the gene matches. The CDR3 protein is CSAQGDGNTIYF. CDR3 bases: TGCAGCGCTCAGGGGGATGGAAACACCATATATTTT.

The J gene is TRBJ1-6, the V gene TRBV15, with a possible D match to TRBD1 (6 bases). This CDR3 is 15 amino acids long. V lost 6 bases, J lost 7 bases, and 16 bases lay in between. Germline values: CDR1 LNHNV, CDR2 YYDKDF (reference sequence). CDR3 sequence (DNA): TGTGCCACCAGTGAGAGCCGGGACAAAAATTCACCCCTCCACTTT. Translating it yields CATSESRDKNSPLHF.

The chain combines TRBV14 with TRBJ2-3; 7 bases match TRBD1. The junction had 16 bases not matched to a gene; V was cut back by 4 bases and J by 3 bases. Germline values: CDR1 SGHDN, CDR2 FVKESK. CDR3 length equals 18 residues. The CDR3 region is CASSPSAWDRSPTDTQYF. The CDR3 DNA reads as TGTGCCAGCAGCCCCAGCGCTTGGGACAGATCACCGACAGATACGCAGTATTTT.

V and J are TRBV5-8 and TRBJ2-7; D possibly corresponds to TRBD2 (6 bases). Germline CDR1 is SGHTS and CDR2 is YDEGEE. Trimming stripped 1 base from V and 3 bases from J, with 8 bases between. The CDR3 is made up of 13 amino acids. The CDR3 nucleotides read TGTGCCAGCAGCTTGCGGGGGTACTACGAGCAGTACGTC. Its protein product is CASSLRGYYEQYV.

This clone was observed a single time. The J gene is TRBJ1-1, the V gene TRBV5-1; D uncertain. Trimming stripped 4 bases from V and 5 bases from J, with 12 bases between. In germline, CDR1 is SGHRS, CDR2 YFSETQ. This CDR3 has 13 amino acids. The CDR3 protein is CASSPRVRTEAFF. In nucleotides, the CDR3 is TGCGCCAGCAGCCCGAGGGTACGAACTGAAGCTTTCTTT.

This clone appeared once. CDR3 in amino acids: CANTGENGYTF. CDR3 coding DNA: TGTGCCAACACAGGGGAAAATGGCTACACCTTC. The V and J genes are TRBV6-5 and TRBJ1-2; 7 bases are shared with TRBD1. Trimming removed 10 bases from V and 6 bases from J; junction bases left unmatched: 5. The germline gives CDR1 MNHEY, CDR2 SVGAGI. The CDR3 consists of 11 residues.

The genes are TRBV24-1 and TRBJ2-5; 8 bases agree with TRBD1. CDR1 is KGHDR and CDR2 is SFDVKD in the germline V gene. With 4 bases clipped from V and 7 bases from J, the junction kept 4 bases outside the gene matches. This CDR3 has 13 residues. CDR3 protein: CATSEQGVRTQYF. DNA for the CDR3: TGTGCCACCAGTGAACAGGGGGTCCGGACCCAGTACTTC.

The J gene is TRBJ1-2, the V gene TRBV6-5; D perhaps matches TRBD1 (5 bases). The CDR3 totals 15 residues. Trimming took off 7 bases at V and 6 bases at J, with 21 bases between the two ends. Germline-derived CDR1 and CDR2 are MNHEY and SVGAGI. In DNA form, the CDR3 reads TGTGCCAGCATCGTCAACCGGGAGGGCAGGGATGGCTACACCTTC. It specifies CASIVNREGRDGYTF.

The chain combines TRBV6-5 with TRBJ1-4; 8 bases agree with TRBD1. J was trimmed by 8 bases and V by 2 bases; bases with no gene match: 4. Germline-derived CDR1 and CDR2 are MNHEY and SVGAGI. CDR3 length: 14 amino acids. CDR3 DNA sequence: TGTGCCAGCAGTTACCAGGGGGCTCACGAAAAACTGTTTTTT. The encoded protein is CASSYQGAHEKLFF.